One sample yielded the 25 T cell receptor beta chains listed below, sequenced in a study of glioma-infiltrating T cells. The iRepertoire nested amplicon-rescue multiplex PCR amplified TCR alpha and beta CDR3s from RNA. In TCRdb, the multiplex PCR reads were re-called with MiXCR into one record per CDR3 protein. Among under 150,000 distinct CDR3 sequences, around 23% were seen once, and the ten largest hold 27%. The sequenced material came from glioma tissue, nonneoplastic brain tissue, or PBMCs (not recorded which). These receptors originate from a human donor with low-grade glioma or glioblastoma, undergoing nonglioma brain surgery, or in good health (not recorded which).

This clonotype was counted between two and nine times. The junction does not match germline at one end; this may be a read error. V usage is TRBV7-7 and J usage is TRBJ2-5, with TRBD1 matching over 8 bases. Germline CDR1 reads SSHAT; CDR2 reads FNYEAQ (reference sequence). This CDR3 has 14 residues. The CDR3 loop is CASSPNRGDETQYF. The CDR3 bases are TGTGCTAGCAGTCCCAACAGGGGGGATGAGACCCAGTACTTC. The full variable domain, rest sourced from reference TRBV7-7 and TRBJ2-5, is GAGVSQSPRYKVTKRGQDVTLRCDPISSHATLYWYQQALGQGPEFLTYFNYEAQPDKSGLPSDRFSAERPEGSISTLTIQRTEQRDSAMYRCASSPNRGDETQYFGPGTRLLVL.

The table lists this clonotype with a few counts. This chain uses TRBV12-3 or TRBV12-4 with TRBJ1-1; tentative D call: TRBD1 (6 bases). This CDR3 comprises 13 residues. Trimming took 6 bases from V and 3 from J, leaving 11 bases between them. CDR3: CASSRDKYTEAFF. The CDR3 bases are TGTGCCAGCAGCCGGGACAAATACACTGAAGCTTTCTTT.

This clonotype appeared a few times. The rearrangement uses TRBV6-4 and TRBJ2-2; D might be TRBD1 or TRBD2, each matching 5 bases. V was trimmed by 2 bases and J by 4 bases, leaving 11 bases between them. The CDR3 loop spans 15 amino acids. CDR1 MRHNA and CDR2 SNTAGT come from the germline V gene. CDR3 DNA: TGTGCCAGCAGTGACAGGGGAGTGGGCACCGGGGAGCTGTTTTTT. Translation gives CASSDRGVGTGELFF.

The V call is TRBV20-1, the J call TRBJ1-6, with D possibly TRBD1 on 5 matching bases. Per germline, CDR1 DFQATT and CDR2 SNEGSKA (reference sequence). The V end was cut by 6 bases, the J end by 8 bases, with 20 bases between. The CDR3 length is 15 residues. The CDR3 is CSARDQNRVHSPLHF. CDR3 nucleotide sequence: TGCAGTGCGAGGGACCAAAACCGTGTTCATTCACCCCTCCACTTT.

This chain links TRBV20-1 with TRBJ1-6; 8 bases map to TRBD1. The CDR3 runs 14 residues. Germline V gives CDR1 DFQATT, CDR2 SNEGSKA (reference sequence). Trimming at V came to 6 bases and at J to 8 bases, leaving 9 bases not matched to a gene. CDR3 DNA sequence: TGCAGTGCGGCCGACAGGGGCTCCGATTCACCCCTCCACTTT. Protein product: CSAADRGSDSPLHF.

The CDR3 bases are TGTGCCAGCAGCCCACAGGGAGGGTTGAACACTGAAGCTTTCTTT. Translated, it gives CASSPQGGLNTEAFF. V and J are TRBV6-1 and TRBJ1-1; D may be TRBD1 (6 bases). Germline values: CDR1 MNHNS, CDR2 SASEGT. With 6 bases removed from V and 0 bases from J, the gap between germline ends came to 14 bases. The CDR3 extends over 15 amino acids.

As regards this clonotype: This could be a read error, since a much larger clone is one nucleotide away. This chain joins TRBV4-1 and TRBJ1-1; no definite D call. The germline V and J ends were trimmed by 6 bases and 1 base, with 12 bases remaining between them. Germline V gene sequence: CDR1 MGHRA, CDR2 YSYEKL. This CDR3 is built from 14 residues. The DNA for the CDR3 is TGCGCCAGCAGACAAACACTGGAGAACACTGAAGCTTTCTTT. Residues: CASRQTLENTEAFF.

This clonotype was counted only a few times. The J gene is TRBJ2-5, the V gene TRBV29-1, with TRBD2 matching over 9 bases. This CDR3 contains 14 residues. Looked up from germline, CDR1 is SQVTM and CDR2 is ANQGSEA. The trim removed 7 bases at V and 3 bases at J, leaving 9 bases unmatched. The CDR3 coding sequence is TGCAGCGCCGTCATAGCGGGGGCCAAAGAGACCCAGTACTTC. Amino acid sequence: CSAVIAGAKETQYF.

As regards this clonotype: One junction end does not reproduce the germline sequence, and a read error may be involved. The chain links TRBV28 to TRBJ1-3; D gene unclear. This CDR3 has 11 amino acids. The germline V gene has CDR1 MDHEN and CDR2 SYDVKM. CDR3 nucleotides: TGTGCCGGCCAATATGCGAACACCACATATTTT. Translating it yields CAGQYANTTYF.

This clonotype was picked up many times. The chain is built from TRBV6-1 and TRBJ1-2; the D is unclear. The CDR3 length is 12 residues. From germline, CDR1 is MNHNS and CDR2 SASEGT. The V end lost 6 bases, the J end lost 7 bases, and 12 bases lay between the germline ends. The CDR3 loop reads CASSQTRFGYTF. DNA of the CDR3: TGTGCCAGCAGCCAAACGAGGTTTGGCTACACCTTC.

This rearrangement joins TRBV28 to TRBJ2-1; 7 nucleotides align to TRBD1. Losses at the gene ends were 1 base for V and 8 bases for J; bases not matched to a gene: 20. There are 19 residues in the CDR3. The germline CDR1 and CDR2 sequences are MDHEN and SYDVKM. The CDR3 nucleotides are TGTGCCAGCAGTTTATCCTTAATGGGACAGAGGCTGGCAAAGGATGAGCAGTTCTTC. It specifies CASSLSLMGQRLAKDEQFF.

This rearrangement joins TRBV5-1 to TRBJ1-2, with TRBD1 matching over 9 bases. Germline CDR1 is SGHRS and CDR2 is YFSETQ. The CDR3 extends over 14 amino acids. Trimming cost V 4 bases and J 2 bases; bases outside gene matches: 3. DNA for the CDR3: TGCGCCAGCAGCCCGACAGGGGGGAACTATGGCTACACCTTC. Its translation is CASSPTGGNYGYTF.

This clonotype was counted only a few times. One base away lies a much larger clone, so this may be a sequencing read error. The DNA of the CDR3 is TGCAGTGCTAAAGATGAACAGCCGGCTCGGCCCCAGCATTTT. Translated: CSAKDEQPARPQHF. The chain employs TRBV20-1 and TRBJ1-5; D not certain. CDR3 size: 14 residues. Germline V lookup: CDR1 DFQATT, CDR2 SNEGSKA (reference sequence). Trimming removed 4 bases from V and 9 bases from J, with 19 bases in between.

This clonotype showed up just a few times. The chain employs TRBV2 and TRBJ2-3; D gene unclear. Trimming removed 8 bases from V and 8 bases from J, with 14 bases in between. Germline lookup yields CDR1 SNHLY and CDR2 FYNNEI. CDR3 length: 12 residues. Here the CDR3 DNA reads TGTGCCAGCCTAGAAATCATGGGTACGCAGTATTTT. It encodes CASLEIMGTQYF.

This clonotype was counted once. The chain employs TRBV4-1 and TRBJ2-7; D remains unclear. V dropped 0 bases and J dropped 0 bases, with 9 bases sitting between them. CDR1 MGHRA and CDR2 YSYEKL come from the germline V gene. The CDR3 sequence is 15 residues long. The CDR3 reads CASSQDHFSSYEQYV. Written as DNA, the CDR3 is TGCGCCAGCAGCCAAGACCACTTTAGCTCCTACGAGCAGTACGTC.

About this clonotype itself: Germline and junction disagree at one end, which may indicate a read error. The chain employs TRBV7-6 and TRBJ2-3; D not certain. Germline lookup yields CDR1 SGHVS and CDR2 FNYEAQ. This CDR3 spans 11 amino acids. CDR3 DNA sequence: TGTGCCAACAGCCGAGGAGATACGCAGTATTTT. It specifies CANSRGDTQYF.

This clonotype was detected a few times. V and J are TRBV3-1 and TRBJ1-1; D unresolved. Germline loops: CDR1 LGHDT, CDR2 YNNKEL (reference sequence). CDR3 length equals 14 residues. V lost 6 bases to trimming and J lost 3 bases, with 14 bases between them. The CDR3 loop is CASSLDGTYTEAFF. The CDR3, as DNA: TGTGCCAGCAGTCTGGACGGAACCTACACTGAAGCTTTCTTT.

This clonotype was recorded many times. The J gene is TRBJ2-7, the V gene TRBV4-2; no clear D. Germline-derived CDR1 and CDR2 are LGHNA and YNFKEQ. Trimming stripped 3 bases from V and 0 bases from J, with 6 bases between. This CDR3 is 13 amino acids long. In DNA, the CDR3 is TGTGCCAGCAGCCAGGGCAACTCCTACGAGCAGTACGTC. Its protein product is CASSQGNSYEQYV.

This clonotype was detected many times. The chain links TRBV6-2 or TRBV6-3 to TRBJ2-1; 8 nucleotides agree with TRBD1. This CDR3 is 14 amino acids long. After removal of 2 bases from V and 7 bases from J, the junction contained 4 bases not matched to a gene. Germline assignment: CDR1 MNHEY and CDR2 SVGEGT. The CDR3 nucleotides are TGTGCCAGCAGTTACCGGACAGGGTTGAATGAGCAGTTCTTC. It specifies CASSYRTGLNEQFF.

Concerning this clonotype itself: A much larger clone lies one base from this, so it may be a read error. V gene TRBV28 combines with J gene TRBJ1-2; 7 bases map to TRBD1. The germline V gene encodes CDR1 MDHEN and CDR2 SYDVKM. The CDR3 loop spans 12 amino acids. The CDR3 sequence: CASSQGDYCYTF. The CDR3, as DNA: TGTGCCAGCAGCCAGGGGGACTATTGCTACACCTTC.

The chain uses TRBV3-1 and TRBJ2-3; D is tentatively TRBD1 or TRBD2 (6 bases each). V lost 2 bases and J 5 bases, leaving 17 bases between the germline ends. CDR1 and CDR2 from the germline V gene are LGHDT and YNNKEL (reference sequence). The CDR3 contains 16 residues. CDR3 DNA sequence: TGTGCCAGCAGCCAATCTACGGGGGCCCGGGGAGATACGCAGTATTTT. Protein sequence: CASSQSTGARGDTQYF.

This clonotype was detected a few times. The V call is TRBV7-9, the J call TRBJ2-3; 8 positions match TRBD2. Per germline, CDR1 SEHNR and CDR2 FQNEAQ (reference sequence). The CDR3 covers 15 residues. V lost 4 bases to trimming and J lost 2 bases; unmatched junction nucleotides: 5. The CDR3, as DNA: TGTGCCAGCAGCTCACTAGCGGCTACCACAGATACGCAGTATTTT. Translation gives CASSSLAATTDTQYF.

The genes are TRBV14 and TRBJ2-1, with 7 bases that match TRBD1. J gave up 3 bases and V 1 base, and 3 bases lay outside the gene matches. Germline loops: CDR1 SGHDN, CDR2 FVKESK. The CDR3 is 15 residues long. CDR3 in DNA: TGTGCCAGCAGCCAAGTAGGGGGCAGCTACAATGAGCAGTTCTTC. The encoded protein is CASSQVGGSYNEQFF. The whole variable domain, filled in from reference TRBV14 and TRBJ2-1, reads EAGVTQFPSHSVIEKGQTVTLRCDPISGHDNLYWYRRVMGKEIKFLLHFVKESKQDESGMPNNRFLAERTGGTYSTLKVQPAELEDSGVYFCASSQVGGSYNEQFFGPGTRLTVL.

At least ten counts were recorded for this clonotype. The V gene is TRBV6-1, the J gene TRBJ1-2; D unresolved. The length of the CDR3 is 14 residues. Germline assignment: CDR1 MNHNS and CDR2 SASEGT. With 7 bases removed from V and 8 bases from J, the gap between germline ends came to 20 bases. The CDR3 loop is CASTPRQLSLGYTF. The CDR3 coding sequence is TGTGCCAGCACCCCCCGGCAGTTATCACTGGGCTACACCTTC.

This clonotype was observed a few times. The J gene is TRBJ2-1, the V gene TRBV12-3 or TRBV12-4; no definite D call. The CDR3 extends over 13 amino acids. Trimming took off 2 bases at V and 4 bases at J, with 6 bases between the two ends. CDR3 sequence reads: CASSLLGYNEQFF. The CDR3 DNA reads TGTGCCAGCAGTTTATTAGGGTACAATGAGCAGTTCTTC.